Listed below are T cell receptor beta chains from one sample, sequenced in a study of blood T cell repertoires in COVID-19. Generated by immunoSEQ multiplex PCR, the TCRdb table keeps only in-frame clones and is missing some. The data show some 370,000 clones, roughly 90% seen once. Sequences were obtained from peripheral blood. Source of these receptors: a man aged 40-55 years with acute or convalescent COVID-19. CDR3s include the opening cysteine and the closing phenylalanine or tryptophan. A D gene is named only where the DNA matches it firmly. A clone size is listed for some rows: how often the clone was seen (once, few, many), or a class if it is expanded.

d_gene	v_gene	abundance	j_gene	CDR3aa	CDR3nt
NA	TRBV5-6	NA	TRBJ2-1	CASSFRVSSYNEQFF	TGTGCCAGCAGCTTCCGGGTTAGCTCCTACAATGAGCAGTTCTTC
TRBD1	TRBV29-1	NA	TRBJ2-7	CSVLPGTGDYEQYF	TGCAGCGTGCTACCCGGGACAGGGGACTACGAGCAGTACTTC
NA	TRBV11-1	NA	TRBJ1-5	CASSLSIGQPQHF	TGTGCCAGCAGCTTAAGTATCGGTCAGCCCCAGCATTTT
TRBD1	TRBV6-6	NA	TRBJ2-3	CATGTDTDTQYF	TGTGCCACCGGGACAGATACAGATACGCAGTATTTT
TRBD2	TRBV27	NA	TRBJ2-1	CASSFIAGDGSNEQFF	TGTGCCAGCAGTTTTATAGCGGGAGATGGGAGCAATGAGCAGTTCTTC
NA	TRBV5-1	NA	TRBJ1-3	CASSFQGTVSGNTIYF	TGCGCCAGCAGCTTCCAGGGGACCGTCTCTGGAAACACCATATATTTT
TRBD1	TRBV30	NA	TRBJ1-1	CAWKLRTGGLAFF	TGTGCCTGGAAACTAAGGACAGGGGGGCTAGCTTTCTTT
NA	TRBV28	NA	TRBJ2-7	CASSTRAGLWHF	TGTGCCAGCAGTACCCGGGCCGGACTTTGGCACTTC
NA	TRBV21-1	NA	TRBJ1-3	CASSKPNRDSGNTIYF	TGTGCCAGCAGCAAACCTAACAGGGACTCTGGAAACACCATATATTTT
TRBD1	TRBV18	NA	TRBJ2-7	CASSPSIGTGVHEQYF	TGTGCCAGCTCACCCTCCATCGGGACAGGGGTCCACGAGCAGTACTTC
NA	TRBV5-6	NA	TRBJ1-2	CASTSDRSFNYGYTF	TGTGCCAGCACCTCGGACAGATCTTTTAACTATGGCTACACCTTC
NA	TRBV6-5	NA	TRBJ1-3	CASSYSGSSSGNTIYF	TGTGCCAGCAGTTACTCAGGGAGCTCCTCTGGAAACACCATATATTTT
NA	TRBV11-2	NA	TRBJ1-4	CASSPGQNNEKLFF	TGTGCCAGCAGCCCAGGACAGAATAATGAAAAACTGTTTTTT
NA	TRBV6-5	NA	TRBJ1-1	CASSYSRGLGTEAFF	TGTGCCAGCAGTTACTCTAGGGGACTTGGGACTGAAGCTTTCTTT
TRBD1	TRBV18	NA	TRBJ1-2	CASSQGAQNGYTF	TGTGCCAGCTCACAGGGGGCGCAGAATGGCTACACCTTC
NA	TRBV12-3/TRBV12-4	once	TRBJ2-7	CASSPGLGLEQYF	TGTGCCAGCAGTCCCGGCCTGGGCCTAGAGCAGTACTTC
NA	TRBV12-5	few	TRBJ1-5	CASGSETGSWPQHF	TGTGCTAGTGGTTCCGAGACAGGATCGTGGCCCCAGCATTTT
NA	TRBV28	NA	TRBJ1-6	CASSLDRLYNSPLHF	TGTGCCAGCAGTTTAGACAGACTTTATAATTCACCCCTCCACTTT
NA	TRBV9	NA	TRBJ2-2	CASSLRLNTGELFF	TGTGCCAGCAGCCTAAGACTGAACACCGGGGAGCTGTTTTTT
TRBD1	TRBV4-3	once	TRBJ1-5	CASSGTPGGQPQHF	TGCGCCAGCAGCGGGACTCCAGGGGGACAGCCCCAGCATTTT
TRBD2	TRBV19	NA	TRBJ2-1	CASTRAGGPYNEQFF	TGTGCCAGTACGAGGGCGGGAGGGCCCTACAATGAGCAGTTCTTC
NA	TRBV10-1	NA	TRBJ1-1	CASSESLVRYPTEAFF	TGCGCCAGCAGTGAGTCTTTGGTGCGCTACCCAACTGAAGCTTTCTTT
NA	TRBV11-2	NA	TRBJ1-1	CASSVFGGNTEAFF	TGTGCCAGCAGCGTATTCGGTGGGAACACTGAAGCTTTCTTT
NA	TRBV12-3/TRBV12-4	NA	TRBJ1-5	CASRRDSNQPQHF	TGTGCCAGCAGGAGGGATAGCAATCAGCCCCAGCATTTT
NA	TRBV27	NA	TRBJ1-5	CASSPGGSNQPQHF	TGTGCCAGCAGCCCCGGGGGTAGCAATCAGCCCCAGCATTTT
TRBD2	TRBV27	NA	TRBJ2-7	CASSPGLAGGSYEQYF	TGTGCCAGCAGTCCGGGACTAGCGGGAGGAAGCTACGAGCAGTACTTC
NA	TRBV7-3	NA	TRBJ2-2	CASSLQQNTGELFF	TGTGCCAGCAGCTTACAACAGAACACCGGGGAGCTGTTTTTT
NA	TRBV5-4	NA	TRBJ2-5	CASSLEGSARETQYF	TGTGCCAGCAGCTTGGAAGGCAGCGCGAGGGAGACCCAGTACTTC
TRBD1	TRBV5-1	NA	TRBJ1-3	CASSSKQGASGNTIYF	TGCGCCAGCAGCTCAAAACAGGGGGCCTCTGGAAACACCATATATTTT
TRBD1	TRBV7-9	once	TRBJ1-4	CASSLTSSGTGGSEKLFF	TGTGCCAGCAGCTTAACCTCTTCCGGGACAGGTGGGAGTGAAAAACTGTTTTTT
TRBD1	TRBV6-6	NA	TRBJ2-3	CASSPRDRATDTQYF	TGTGCCAGCAGCCCCCGGGACAGGGCCACAGATACGCAGTATTTT
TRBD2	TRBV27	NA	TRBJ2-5	CASSPRLAGLQETQYF	TGTGCCAGCAGTCCGCGACTAGCGGGGCTTCAAGAGACCCAGTACTTC